This T cell receptor (beta chain) was profiled in a study of T-cell reconstitution after alpha-beta-depleted transplantation in children. Points from the study as a whole: Roughly two months post-transplant, alpha-beta T cells reportedly originated from several hundred graft clones that had expanded. One year post-transplant, T-cell counts and diversity were largely derived from T cells produced anew. Some patients' high day-60 TCRbeta diversity was traced to surviving recipient T cells and thymic progenitors.

V lost 4 bases to trimming and J lost 7 bases, with 15 bases between them. CDR3 length: 14 amino acids. CDR1 and CDR2 from the germline V gene are SGHRS and YFSETQ. This clonotype was detected a few times. The antigen is unknown. The library targeted TCRbeta and was prepared with unique molecular identifiers. TCRdb re-called the PCR reads with MiXCR, one entry per CDR3 protein. The sample holds some 110,000 distinct CDR3 sequences, about a tenth seen once. The genes are TRBV5-1 and TRBJ1-5; D unclear. The sample in question was PBMCs, obtained before TCRalphabeta/CD19-depleted stem cell transplant. The clonotype originates from a boy aged 2 to 10 with acute lymphoblastic leukemia, due to receive a stem cell transplant. CDR3 sequence (DNA): TGCGCCAGCAGCGCCGATGGTGGGAACCAGCCCCAGCATTTT. Translated, it gives CASSADGGNQPQHF.